A single T cell receptor (beta chain) is shown here with its context. What it binds is unknown. The source of the sample is a study of cytomegalovirus exposure and HLA in healthy donors. The study, taken as a whole, reports: Among the CMV-associated chains, a few were confirmed in vitro as specific for CMV antigens. Despite most TCR sequences being rare, some public TCRs occurred in many donors. Investigators reported around 150 TCR beta chains as tied to cytomegalovirus.

The donors were part of the validation cohort, which consisted of roughly 110 subjects and was separate from the first cohort of 670 or so subjects. The data were produced by immunoSEQ multiplex PCR, yet TCRdb's version contains in-frame clones alone and is incomplete. Among tens of thousands of clones listed, 92% were seen once. The sequencing input was PBMCs. This receptor was taken from a man in his late teens or twenties in good health and CMV-seronegative.

CDR3 region: CATSSGTANYNEQFF. The CDR3 nucleotides are TGTGCCACCAGCAGCGGTACAGCCAACTACAATGAGCAGTTCTTC. The rearrangement links TRBV15 to TRBJ2-1; D is ambiguous. The CDR3 is 15 residues long. Germline V CDR1 and CDR2: LNHNV, YYDKDF (reference sequence). Trimming left V 3 bases short and J 3 bases short, with 12 bases between.